One and the same sample provided the 19 T cell receptor beta chains below, sequenced in a study of PD-L1 blockade in urothelial cancer. Only in-frame clones appear in the TCRdb table, and some are missing; sequencing was by immunoSEQ multiplex PCR. The sample shows under 95,000 clones, roughly 89% of them seen only once. Time point: pretreatment peripheral blood. Sequenced material: PBMCs, taken around atezolizumab (anti-PD-L1) treatment. These receptors originate from a man aged 55 to 69 with urothelial cancer.

The chain links TRBV6-6 to TRBJ2-7; perhaps TRBD2 as D (5 bases). This CDR3 is built from 13 residues. Trimming stripped 2 bases from V and 8 bases from J, with 13 bases between. Germline CDR1 MNHNY, CDR2 SVGAGI (reference sequence). CDR3 coding DNA: TGTGCCAGCAGTTACCGGGAAAAGAATCAGCAGTACTTC. This sequence encodes CASSYREKNQQYF.

The chain combines TRBV28 with TRBJ2-3; tentatively, D is TRBD2 (6 bases). The CDR3 extends over 16 amino acids. CDR1 MDHEN and CDR2 SYDVKM come from the germline V gene. The germline V and J ends were trimmed by 3 bases and 0 bases, with 13 bases remaining between them. The CDR3 region is CASSFGGSGSTDTQYF. For the CDR3, the DNA is TGTGCCAGCAGTTTCGGGGGTAGCGGAAGCACAGATACGCAGTATTTT.

The chain combines TRBV7-8 with TRBJ1-1; D possibly corresponds to TRBD1 (5 bases). Trimming took 1 base from V and 6 from J, leaving 12 bases between them. Per germline, CDR1 SGHVS and CDR2 FQNEAQ. CDR3 size: 14 residues. CDR3 sequence: CASSLVSREPEAFF. As DNA, the CDR3 is TGTGCCAGCAGCTTAGTAAGCAGGGAACCTGAAGCTTTCTTT.

The rearrangement links TRBV5-4 to TRBJ2-7, with a possible D match to TRBD1 (5 bases). This CDR3 is 13 amino acids long. The V end was cut by 3 bases, the J end by 1 base, with 8 bases between. Looked up from germline, CDR1 is SGHNT and CDR2 is YYREEE (reference sequence). The CDR3 sequence: CASSSGQSYEQYF. Written as DNA, the CDR3 is TGTGCCAGCAGCTCAGGACAATCCTACGAGCAGTACTTC.

This chain links TRBV18 with TRBJ2-7; 7 nucleotides match TRBD1. The germline gives CDR1 KGHSH, CDR2 LQKENI. CDR3 length equals 14 residues. Trimming at V came to 8 bases and at J to 2 bases, leaving 9 bases not matched to a gene. CDR3 loop: CASPTGLATYEQYF. The CDR3 bases are TGTGCCAGCCCGACAGGGTTGGCCACCTACGAGCAGTACTTC.

This sequence joins TRBV7-2 and TRBJ2-2; 9 bases map to TRBD2. The CDR3 covers 17 residues. V was pared by 0 bases and J by 2 bases, with 4 bases of the junction left unmatched. Germline V CDR1 and CDR2: SGHTA, FQGNSA. CDR3 bases: TGTGCCAGCAGCTTAGCGCGGACTAGCGCTAACACCGGGGAGCTGTTTTTT. This encodes CASSLARTSANTGELFF.

There are many counts of this clone. Different DNA sequences within this sample yield the same CDR3. V gene TRBV5-1 combines with J gene TRBJ2-7; the match to TRBD1 covers 8 bases. The trim removed 0 bases at V and 2 bases at J, leaving 4 bases unmatched. The germline gives CDR1 SGHRS, CDR2 YFSETQ. This CDR3 is 15 amino acids long. The CDR3 region has the DNA TGCGCCAGCAGCTTGGGGCAGGGGGCGGCCTACGAGCAGTACTTC. Encoded protein: CASSLGQGAAYEQYF.

The chain is built from TRBV2 and TRBJ2-1; 8 nucleotides line up with TRBD1. Germline-derived CDR1 and CDR2 are SNHLY and FYNNEI. The J segment lost 0 bases and the V segment lost 7 bases, leaving 8 bases of the junction unmatched. The length of the CDR3 is 16 residues. The CDR3 protein is CASTGRTGSSYNEQFF. The CDR3 nucleotides read TGTGCCAGCACTGGGAGGACAGGGTCCTCCTACAATGAGCAGTTCTTC.

This chain joins TRBV7-2 and TRBJ2-2, with 15 bases that match TRBD2. Trimming took 4 bases from V and 1 from J; bases not matched to a gene: 4. Germline CDR1 SGHTA, CDR2 FQGNSA. The CDR3 runs to 18 residues. CDR3 bases: TGTGCCAGCAGCTGGACTAGCGGGGGGGCCGGGAACACCGGGGAGCTGTTTTTT. Protein product: CASSWTSGGAGNTGELFF.

This rearrangement joins TRBV30 to TRBJ2-7; TRBD2 is a possible D gene (5 bases). Germline CDR1 and CDR2: GTSNPN and SVGIG (reference sequence). The CDR3 spans 14 residues. V was cut by 3 bases and J by 0 bases, with 12 bases left in between. The CDR3 nucleotides read TGTGCCTGGAGAAAATTAGCGAGCTCCTACGAGCAGTACTTC. Encoded protein: CAWRKLASSYEQYF.

V usage is TRBV28 and J usage is TRBJ1-2; no firm D call. V lost 6 bases and J lost 5, with 10 bases in between. The germline CDR1 and CDR2 sequences are MDHEN and SYDVKM. The CDR3 is 12 residues long. CDR3 amino acids: CASSSRRYGYTF. In DNA, the CDR3 is TGTGCCAGCAGCTCAAGGCGGTATGGCTACACCTTC.

The genes are TRBV18 and TRBJ1-1; D may be TRBD1 (6 bases). Trimming took 3 bases from V and 4 from J, leaving 15 bases between them. CDR1 is KGHSH and CDR2 is LQKENI in the germline V gene. The CDR3 has 15 residues. The CDR3 sequence is CASSPGGGGLTEAFF. The CDR3 nucleotides are TGTGCCAGCTCACCGGGAGGGGGGGGCCTCACTGAAGCTTTCTTT.

The rearrangement uses TRBV4-3 and TRBJ2-3; 11 bases align to TRBD1. The CDR3 spans 19 residues. V shed 3 bases, J shed 4 bases, and the junction held 15 bases outside the gene matches. CDR1 LGHNA and CDR2 YSLEER come from the germline V gene. CDR3 loop: CASSHTFLGGQGVADTQYF. CDR3 sequence (DNA): TGCGCCAGCAGCCATACTTTTTTAGGGGGACAGGGGGTTGCAGATACGCAGTATTTT.

The J gene is TRBJ1-2, the V gene TRBV28; D ambiguous. Per the germline V gene, CDR1 is MDHEN and CDR2 is SYDVKM. V was pared by 2 bases and J by 7 bases, with 5 bases between. The CDR3 is 11 amino acids. The CDR3 reads CASSLSVGYTF. The CDR3 region has the DNA TGTGCCAGCAGTTTAAGCGTTGGCTACACCTTC.

This chain links TRBV27 with TRBJ2-1; the match to TRBD2 covers 7 bases. In germline, CDR1 is MNHEY, CDR2 SMNVEV (reference sequence). The ends lost 8 bases at V and 7 bases at J; junction bases unmatched: 11. The CDR3 length is 14 residues. In nucleotides, the CDR3 is TGTGCCAGCTCCTTAAGCGGGGCACGGAATGAGCAGTTCTTC. Protein product: CASSLSGARNEQFF.

V is TRBV28 and J is TRBJ2-5, with a tentative D call TRBD1 (6 bases). Germline V gene lookup returns CDR1 MDHEN and CDR2 SYDVKM. The CDR3 contains 13 residues. Trimming removed 7 bases from V and 5 bases from J, with 14 bases in between. The CDR3 protein is CASTRGQWETQYF. The CDR3 region has the DNA TGTGCCAGCACCCGCGGACAGTGGGAGACCCAGTACTTC.

This chain joins TRBV18 and TRBJ2-2, with a weak D call TRBD1 (6 bases). Per germline, CDR1 KGHSH and CDR2 LQKENI. The ends were cut back, 6 bases at V and 4 bases at J, with 18 bases in the middle. The CDR3 runs 16 residues. In DNA form, the CDR3 reads TGTGCCAGCTCGCCTACAGGGACCCGCGGCACCGGGGAGCTGTTTTTT. It codes for CASSPTGTRGTGELFF.

The rearrangement links TRBV6-1 to TRBJ2-5; 7 bases fit TRBD1. V shed 6 bases and J 4 bases; nucleotides not matched to a gene: 8. Germline CDR1 is MNHNS and CDR2 is SASEGT. The CDR3 is made up of 14 amino acids. The CDR3 loop reads CASRKQGPVETQYF. For the CDR3, the DNA is TGTGCCAGCAGGAAACAGGGGCCGGTAGAGACCCAGTACTTC.

The rearrangement joins TRBV7-9 to TRBJ1-2; 9 bases map to TRBD1. The junction had 7 bases not matched to a gene; V was cut back by 5 bases and J by 3 bases. The CDR3 is 15 residues long. The germline gives CDR1 SEHNR, CDR2 FQNEAQ (reference sequence). CDR3 DNA: TGTGCCAGCAGCCCATCGACAGGGGGGGACTATGGCTACACCTTC. It encodes CASSPSTGGDYGYTF.